The sequence of this T cell receptor (beta chain) was determined in a study of CD8 T cells in ankylosing spondylitis. Study-wide points: Characteristic, it appeared, of ankylosing spondylitis blood was a TCR beta motif of eight highly homologous variants.

This clonotype occurred a few times. What it binds is not known. Quantitative 5'-RACE was performed with molecular barcodes, and it yielded the TCR beta libraries. TCRdb analysed the 5' RACE reads with MiXCR anew, one entry per CDR3 protein. The sample comprises about 240,000 distinct CDR3 sequences, about 10% of which are singletons, and about 3% rests with the top ten. The clonotype comes from a male donor with ankylosing spondylitis or in good health (not recorded which). The source material was blood, either unsorted or a sorted T cell fraction (not recorded which).

DNA for the CDR3: TGCGCCAGCAGCTTGCTCTGGGAGGTCGGCACAGATACGCAGTATTTT. Amino acids: CASSLLWEVGTDTQYF. The rearrangement links TRBV5-1 to TRBJ2-3; D possibly corresponds to TRBD2 (6 bases). Trimming left V 1 base short and J 1 base short, with 13 bases between. The CDR3 contains 16 residues. Germline V CDR1 and CDR2: SGHRS, YFSETQ. The whole variable domain, filled in from reference TRBV5-1 and TRBJ2-3, reads KAGVTQTPRYLIKTRGQQVTLSCSPISGHRSVSWYQQTPGQGLQFLFEYFSETQRNKGNFPGRFSGRQFSNSRSEMNVSTLELGDSALYLCASSLLWEVGTDTQYFGPGTRLTVL.